Each of the 30 T cell receptor beta chains below was sequenced from the same sample in a study of cytomegalovirus exposure and HLA in healthy donors. PCR used 60 Vbeta primers and 13 Jbeta primers. The method was immunoSEQ multiplex PCR; TCRdb's version includes in-frame clones alone and lacks a portion of them. The data contain 200,000 to 250,000 clones, approximately 70% of them seen just once; the ten biggest clones take up 2% to 3%. Input material: PBMCs. These receptors were taken from a man aged 35-49 years in good health and CMV-seropositive.

This clone was observed a handful of times. Within the sample, other DNA sequences also encode this same CDR3. The gene calls are TRBV6-5 and TRBJ2-7; D might be TRBD1 (5 bases). CDR1 is MNHEY, CDR2 SVGAGI, per germline. This CDR3 is 14 amino acids long. Trimming stripped 0 bases from V and 3 bases from J, with 9 bases between. In DNA, the CDR3 is TGTGCCAGCAGTTACTCGACGCAGGGCTACGAGCAGTACTTC. Its translation is CASSYSTQGYEQYF.

The chain links TRBV19 to TRBJ2-1, with TRBD1 as a possible D gene (7 bases). CDR3 length: 15 amino acids. Trimming took 6 bases from V and 4 from J, leaving 16 bases between them. Germline CDR1 reads LNHDA; CDR2 reads SQIVND (reference sequence). Here the CDR3 reads CASRRGQGGYNEQFF. CDR3 bases: TGTGCCAGTAGAAGAGGGCAGGGGGGATACAATGAGCAGTTCTTC.

V is TRBV5-6 and J is TRBJ1-2; weak D call: TRBD1 (5 bases). The CDR3 covers 13 residues. The V gene lost 0 bases and the J gene lost 5 bases, with 8 bases spanning the gap. Per germline, CDR1 SGHDT and CDR2 YYEEEE. CDR3 DNA: TGTGCCAGCAGCTTGGGAAGGGGATATGGCTACACCTTC. Translating it yields CASSLGRGYGYTF.

V is TRBV28 and J is TRBJ1-5, with D possibly being TRBD1 (5 bases). V was cut by 7 bases and J by 5 bases, with 12 bases left in between. The CDR3 runs to 13 residues. The germline gives CDR1 MDHEN, CDR2 SYDVKM. The CDR3 loop reads CASMGGLYQPQHF. The CDR3 nucleotides are TGTGCCAGCATGGGGGGATTATATCAGCCCCAGCATTTT.

The V and J genes are TRBV4-1 and TRBJ2-5, with TRBD2 identical over 9 bases. Trimming removed 0 bases from V and 4 bases from J; junction bases left unmatched: 6. CDR1 and CDR2 (germline): MGHRA, YSYEKL. The CDR3 contains 16 residues. CDR3 nucleotide sequence: TGCGCCAGCAGCCAAGATCGGGCGGGGGGGCGAGAGACCCAGTACTTC. It translates to CASSQDRAGGRETQYF.

The chain is built from TRBV5-1 and TRBJ2-5; D possibly corresponds to TRBD1 (5 bases). The V and J ends lost 4 bases and 5 bases respectively, with 15 bases between them. The CDR3 length is 14 residues. From germline, CDR1 is SGHRS and CDR2 YFSETQ. CDR3 sequence (DNA): TGCGCCAGCAGCCCCCTGGGGCCCAGGGAGACCCAGTACTTC. Protein: CASSPLGPRETQYF.

The chain is built from TRBV5-1 and TRBJ2-3; tentatively, D is TRBD1 (5 bases). V gave up 2 bases and J gave up 3 bases, with 13 bases separating them. The CDR3 contains 15 residues. The germline V gene has CDR1 SGHRS and CDR2 YFSETQ. CDR3 residues: CASSFDSLATDTQYF. The DNA for the CDR3 is TGCGCCAGCAGCTTTGACAGCCTGGCGACAGATACGCAGTATTTT.

The chain recombines TRBV6-1 with TRBJ2-7; a weak D match, TRBD1 (6 bases). Trimming cost V 6 bases and J 7 bases, with 13 bases left between them. The CDR3 extends over 12 amino acids. CDR1 and CDR2 from the germline V gene are MNHNS and SASEGT. CDR3 DNA sequence: TGTGCCAGCAGAGTCTGGGGGCGGGAGCAGTACTTC. This gives the protein CASRVWGREQYF.

V gene TRBV28 combines with J gene TRBJ2-7, with a possible D match to TRBD2 (7 bases). CDR3 length: 13 amino acids. Germline CDR1 and CDR2: MDHEN and SYDVKM. Trimming took off 2 bases at V and 5 bases at J, with 10 bases between the two ends. The CDR3 reads CASSLGGGDEQYF. The CDR3 coding sequence is TGTGCCAGCAGTTTAGGAGGGGGGGACGAGCAGTACTTC.

The rearrangement joins TRBV5-1 to TRBJ2-7; tentative D call: TRBD1 (5 bases). The germline V gene has CDR1 SGHRS and CDR2 YFSETQ. Trimming shortened V by 0 bases and J by 4 bases, and 8 bases separated the two germline ends. The CDR3 length is 13 residues. For the CDR3, the DNA is TGCGCCAGCAGCTTGGGACAGAATTACGAGCAGTACTTC. Translating it yields CASSLGQNYEQYF.

The chain employs TRBV19 and TRBJ1-2; D gene unclear. The germline V gene has CDR1 LNHDA and CDR2 SQIVND (reference sequence). Trimming took 6 bases from V and 11 from J, leaving 19 bases between them. The CDR3 is 13 amino acids. CDR3 nucleotide sequence: TGTGCCAGTAGCCAGGAGGGCCTTAGTAGATACACCTTC. The encoded protein is CASSQEGLSRYTF.

A single count supports this clone. The chain combines TRBV5-1 with TRBJ2-3; 7 bases agree with TRBD1. The CDR3 extends over 15 amino acids. The junction had 7 bases not matched to a gene; V was cut back by 3 bases and J by 3 bases. CDR1 is SGHRS and CDR2 is YFSETQ in the germline V gene. CDR3: CASSSYRGSTDTQYF. The CDR3, as DNA: TGCGCCAGCAGCTCCTACAGGGGCAGTACAGATACGCAGTATTTT.

The chain is built from TRBV5-4 and TRBJ2-7; 8 bases are shared with TRBD2. V was pared by 2 bases and J by 5 bases, with 9 bases of the junction left unmatched. Germline V lookup: CDR1 SGHNT, CDR2 YYREEE (reference sequence). The CDR3 loop spans 15 amino acids. The CDR3 coding sequence is TGTGCCAGCAGCTTCTACGGGGGGGCAAGGAACGAGCAGTACTTC. Translation gives CASSFYGGARNEQYF.

The chain couples TRBV28 to TRBJ2-7, with D possibly TRBD2 on 5 matching bases. Trimming shortened V by 8 bases and J by 2 bases, and 19 bases separated the two germline ends. The germline CDR1 and CDR2 sequences are MDHEN and SYDVKM. The CDR3 totals 15 residues. The CDR3 DNA follows: TGTGCCAGCGGAAATGCGGGCGGGTCCCCCTACGAGCAGTACTTC. Residues: CASGNAGGSPYEQYF.

The rearrangement joins TRBV7-2 to TRBJ2-3; 8 bases fit TRBD1. With V trimmed by 4 bases and J by 6 bases, 6 bases remained unmatched. The CDR3 totals 14 residues. Looked up from germline, CDR1 is SGHTA and CDR2 is FQGNSA. CDR3 DNA: TGTGCCAGCAGCTCCCGACAGGGGCCGGATACGCAGTATTTT. Translation: CASSSRQGPDTQYF. Supplemented by reference TRBV7-2 and TRBJ2-3, the full variable domain reads GAGVSQSPSNKVTEKGKDVELRCDPISGHTALYWYRQSLGQGLEFLIYFQGNSAPDKSGLPSDRFSAERTGGSVSTLTIQRTQQEDSAVYLCASSSRQGPDTQYFGPGTRLTVL.

The chain has TRBV7-2 and TRBJ2-1; 14 nucleotides agree with TRBD2. V gave up 2 bases and J gave up 7 bases; unmatched junction bases: 4. The germline V gene has CDR1 SGHTA and CDR2 FQGNSA. The CDR3 runs 16 residues. CDR3 DNA: TGTGCCAGCAGCTTATGGGGGACTAGCGGGAGTAATGAGCAGTTCTTC. Protein product: CASSLWGTSGSNEQFF.

The rearrangement uses TRBV6-1 and TRBJ2-3; 8 bases align to TRBD2. Germline assignment: CDR1 MNHNS and CDR2 SASEGT. Germline trimming cut 4 bases from V and 2 bases from J; bases unmatched to any gene: 5. This CDR3 spans 15 amino acids. CDR3: CASSAPGGLTDTQYF. CDR3 nucleotide sequence: TGTGCCAGCAGTGCGCCGGGGGGGCTCACAGATACGCAGTATTTT.

This clone was observed once. The junction departs from germline at one end; a sequencing error may be responsible. The chain joins TRBV12-5 to TRBJ1-2; D ambiguous. Germline V gives CDR1 LGHNT, CDR2 FRNRAP. This CDR3 region has 14 residues. The chain's CDR3 is CASDLDGANYGYTF. In DNA form, the CDR3 reads TGTGCTAGTGATTTGGACGGGGCTAACTATGGCTACACCTTC.

The chain joins TRBV11-2 to TRBJ2-3; 8 nucleotides match TRBD2. Germline loops: CDR1 SGHAT, CDR2 FQNNGV. With V trimmed by 1 base and J by 1 base, 4 bases remained unmatched. The CDR3 spans 16 residues. The CDR3 bases are TGTGCCAGCAGCTTAGTTACGGGGGGGGGCACAGATACGCAGTATTTT. It yields the protein CASSLVTGGGTDTQYF.

The chain combines TRBV27 with TRBJ2-5, with D perhaps matching TRBD2 (6 bases). Germline V lookup: CDR1 MNHEY, CDR2 SMNVEV (reference sequence). Trimming took off 4 bases at V and 5 bases at J, with 11 bases between the two ends. This CDR3 has 13 amino acids. The chain's CDR3 is CASSWREGETQYF. The CDR3 DNA follows: TGTGCCAGCAGTTGGAGGGAAGGCGAGACCCAGTACTTC.

The rearrangement joins TRBV6-5 to TRBJ2-5; TRBD2 agrees at 7 bases. Looked up from germline, CDR1 is MNHEY and CDR2 is SVGAGI. The CDR3 extends over 14 amino acids. V was clipped by 2 bases and J by 4 bases; unmatched bases: 4. CDR3 bases: TGTGCCAGCAGTTACCAGGGACTACGAGAGACCCAGTACTTC. Translating gives CASSYQGLRETQYF.

The chain joins TRBV28 to TRBJ1-6, with D hard to call. Germline values: CDR1 MDHEN, CDR2 SYDVKM. Trimming shortened V by 5 bases and J by 5 bases, and 10 bases separated the two germline ends. The CDR3 runs to 14 residues. CDR3: CASSQGGDNSPLHF. Written as DNA, the CDR3 is TGTGCCAGCAGTCAAGGCGGCGATAATTCACCCCTCCACTTT.

J is TRBJ2-3 and V is TRBV10-3, with D perhaps matching TRBD2 (5 bases). CDR3 length equals 13 residues. Germline CDR1 ENHRY, CDR2 SYGVKD. Trimming pared 6 bases from V and 2 bases from J, leaving 9 bases between. The chain's CDR3 is CAIRDGDTDTQYF. CDR3 in DNA: TGTGCCATCAGGGACGGGGACACAGATACGCAGTATTTT.

V and J are TRBV27 and TRBJ2-3; 9 bases fit TRBD2. Germline V gene data show CDR1 as MNHEY and CDR2 as SMNVEV (reference sequence). V gave up 2 bases and J gave up 0 bases; unmatched junction bases: 9. The CDR3 has 18 amino acids. CDR3 in DNA: TGTGCCAGCAGTTTAGGGGCTAGCGGGGCCATTAGCACAGATACGCAGTATTTT. Translating it yields CASSLGASGAISTDTQYF.

The gene calls are TRBV27 and TRBJ2-7; TRBD1 matches 12 bases. The CDR3 covers 15 residues. Germline V gene lookup returns CDR1 MNHEY and CDR2 SMNVEV (reference sequence). V shed 2 bases, J shed 3 bases, and the junction held 2 bases outside the gene matches. CDR3 residues: CASSLGTGGRYEQYF. The CDR3 DNA sequence: TGTGCCAGCAGTTTAGGGACAGGGGGCCGCTACGAGCAGTACTTC.

This chain connects TRBV7-2 to TRBJ1-3; TRBD1 aligns across 10 bases. The CDR3 is made up of 16 amino acids. J was trimmed by 4 bases and V by 4 bases; bases with no gene match: 7. Germline CDR1 SGHTA, CDR2 FQGNSA. The CDR3 region is CASSYFLGQGGNTIYF. CDR3 nucleotides: TGTGCCAGCAGCTATTTCTTGGGACAGGGGGGAAACACCATATATTTT.

This rearrangement joins TRBV5-1 to TRBJ2-5; D possibly corresponds to TRBD1 (6 bases). Germline assignment: CDR1 SGHRS and CDR2 YFSETQ. CDR3 length: 16 residues. With 4 bases removed from V and 2 bases from J, the gap between germline ends came to 18 bases. The CDR3 DNA is TGCGCCAGCAGCGCCTCCGTACAGGGCACACAAGAGACCCAGTACTTC. Its translation: CASSASVQGTQETQYF.

The chain carries TRBV7-6 and TRBJ2-2; 7 bases map to TRBD1. Per germline, CDR1 SGHVS and CDR2 FNYEAQ. V shed 1 base and J 5 bases; nucleotides not matched to a gene: 7. The CDR3 has 16 residues. The CDR3 here is CASSLGQGDRTGELFF. In DNA, the CDR3 is TGTGCCAGCAGCTTAGGTCAGGGGGATAGGACCGGGGAGCTGTTTTTT. Full variable domain (missing parts from reference TRBV7-6 and TRBJ2-2): GAGVSQSPRYKVTKRGQDVALRCDPISGHVSLYWYRQALGQGPEFLTYFNYEAQQDKSGLPNDRFSAERPEGSISTLTIQRTEQRDSAMYRCASSLGQGDRTGELFFGEGSRLTVL.

The gene calls are TRBV15 and TRBJ1-2; no firm D call. Germline V gene data show CDR1 as LNHNV and CDR2 as YYDKDF (reference sequence). Trimming left V 0 bases short and J 8 bases short, with 10 bases between. This CDR3 has 13 residues. The CDR3 loop reads CATSREREVGYTF. CDR3 in DNA: TGTGCCACCAGCAGAGAGAGGGAGGTCGGCTACACCTTC.

This chain joins TRBV4-3 and TRBJ1-1; D is perhaps TRBD1 (5 bases). CDR3 length equals 15 residues. V was shortened by 0 bases and J by 3 bases, with 11 bases between the two germline ends. CDR1 is LGHNA and CDR2 is YSLEER in the germline V gene. CDR3 coding DNA: TGCGCCAGCAGCCAAGAGGGGCCAGGCTACACTGAAGCTTTCTTT. Its translation: CASSQEGPGYTEAFF.